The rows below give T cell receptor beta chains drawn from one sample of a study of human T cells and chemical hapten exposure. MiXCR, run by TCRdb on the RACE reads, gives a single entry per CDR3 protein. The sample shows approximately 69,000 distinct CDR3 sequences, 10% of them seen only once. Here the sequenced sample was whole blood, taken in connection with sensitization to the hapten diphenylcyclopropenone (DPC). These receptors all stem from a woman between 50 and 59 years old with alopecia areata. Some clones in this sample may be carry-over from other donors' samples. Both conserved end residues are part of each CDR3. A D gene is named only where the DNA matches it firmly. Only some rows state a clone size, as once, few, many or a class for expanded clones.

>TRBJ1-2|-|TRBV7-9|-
TGTGCCAGCTCATGGACGGACTATGGCTACACCTTC
CASSWTDYGYTF
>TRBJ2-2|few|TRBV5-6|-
TGTGCCAGCAGCCCCACAGGCAGGGGAGTCTCCGGGGAGCTGTTTTTT
CASSPTGRGVSGELFF
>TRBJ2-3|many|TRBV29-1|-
TGCAGCGTTGCCGGGACCACGGGGACAGATACGCAGTATTTT
CSVAGTTGTDTQYF
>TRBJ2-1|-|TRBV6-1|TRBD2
TGTGCCAGCAGTGATCTAGGACTAGCGGGAGGCAATGAGCAGTTCTTC
CASSDLGLAGGNEQFF
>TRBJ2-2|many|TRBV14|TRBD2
TGTGCCAGCAGCCAACTAGCGGGACTCAACACCGGGGAGCTGTTTTTT
CASSQLAGLNTGELFF
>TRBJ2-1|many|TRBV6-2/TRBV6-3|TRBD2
TGTGCCAGCAGCACGGGGACTACCGAGCAGTTCTTC
CASSTGTTEQFF
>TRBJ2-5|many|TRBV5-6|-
TGTGCCAGCAGCGGAACTAGGGATAGGGGACAAGAGACCCAGTACTTC
CASSGTRDRGQETQYF
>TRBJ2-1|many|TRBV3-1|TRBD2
TGTGCCAGCAGCCAGGGACTAGCGGGAAGGTGGGATGAGCAGTTCTTC
CASSQGLAGRWDEQFF
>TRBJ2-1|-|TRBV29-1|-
TGCAGCGTTGTAGGCGGTAGCTCCTACAATGAGCAGTTCTTC
CSVVGGSSYNEQFF
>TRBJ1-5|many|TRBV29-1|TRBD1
TGCAGCGTCCGGGACAGGGGGACCAATCAGCCCCAGCATTTT
CSVRDRGTNQPQHF
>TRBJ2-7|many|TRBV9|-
TGTGCCAGCAGCGCGTATAGCGGAGGGGACTACGAGCAGTACTTC
CASSAYSGGDYEQYF
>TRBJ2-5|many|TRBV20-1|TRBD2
TGCAGTGCATTACGGGAGGGCGTTGGTGAGACCCAGTACTTC
CSALREGVGETQYF
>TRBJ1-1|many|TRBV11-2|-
TGTGCCAGCAGACGTCTCGGCCAGGCCCGGAGGGACACTGAAGCTTTCTTT
CASRRLGQARRDTEAFF
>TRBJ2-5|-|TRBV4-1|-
TGCGCCAGCAGCCAAGGGGCCATCCAAGAGACCCAGTACTTC
CASSQGAIQETQYF
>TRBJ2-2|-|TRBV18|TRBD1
TGTGCCAGCTCACCCTCCGGGACAGGGAACACCGGGGAGCTGTTTTTT
CASSPSGTGNTGELFF
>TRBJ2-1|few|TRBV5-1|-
TGCGCCAGCAGCTTGAGTCTTAGTGAGCAGTTCTTC
CASSLSLSEQFF
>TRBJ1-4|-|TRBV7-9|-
TGTGCCAGCAGCCCGAGGTCTGAATATGAAAAACTGTTTTTT
CASSPRSEYEKLFF
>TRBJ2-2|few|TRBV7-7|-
TGTGCTAGCAGCTCAGGGAGTAACACCGGGGAGCTGTTTTTT
CASSSGSNTGELFF
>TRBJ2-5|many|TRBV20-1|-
TGCAGTGGGACCGGGGCAGAGACCCAGTACTTC
CSGTGAETQYF
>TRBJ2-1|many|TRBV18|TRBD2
TGTGCCAGCTCACTTTCAGGGAGAGTAGCGGGAGGAGGCGATGAGCAGTTCTTC
CASSLSGRVAGGGDEQFF